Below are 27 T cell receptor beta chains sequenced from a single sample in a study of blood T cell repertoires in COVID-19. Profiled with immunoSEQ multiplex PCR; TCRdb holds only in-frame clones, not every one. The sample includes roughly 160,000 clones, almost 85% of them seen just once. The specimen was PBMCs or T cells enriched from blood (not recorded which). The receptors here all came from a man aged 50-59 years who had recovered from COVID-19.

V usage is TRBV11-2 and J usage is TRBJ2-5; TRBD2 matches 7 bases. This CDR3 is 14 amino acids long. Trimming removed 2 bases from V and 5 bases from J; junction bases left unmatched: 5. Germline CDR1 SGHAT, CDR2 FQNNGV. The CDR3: CASSLSGGGETQYF. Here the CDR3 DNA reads TGTGCCAGCAGCTTATCTGGGGGAGGGGAGACCCAGTACTTC.

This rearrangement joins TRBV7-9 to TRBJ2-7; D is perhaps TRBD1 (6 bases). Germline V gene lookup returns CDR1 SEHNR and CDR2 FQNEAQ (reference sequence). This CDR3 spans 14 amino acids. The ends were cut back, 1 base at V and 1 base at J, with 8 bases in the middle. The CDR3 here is CASSLEGGSYEQYF. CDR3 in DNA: TGTGCCAGCAGCTTAGAAGGGGGTTCCTACGAGCAGTACTTC.

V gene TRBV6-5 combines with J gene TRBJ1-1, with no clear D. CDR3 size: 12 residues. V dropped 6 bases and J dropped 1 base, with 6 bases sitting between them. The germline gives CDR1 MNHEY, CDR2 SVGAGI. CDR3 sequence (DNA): TGTGCCAGCAGGCAGGCGAACACTGAAGCTTTCTTT. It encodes CASRQANTEAFF.

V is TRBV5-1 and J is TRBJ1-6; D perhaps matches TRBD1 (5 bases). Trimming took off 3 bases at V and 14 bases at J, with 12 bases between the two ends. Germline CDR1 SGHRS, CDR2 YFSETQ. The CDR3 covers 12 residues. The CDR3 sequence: CASSSRGVSLHF. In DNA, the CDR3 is TGCGCCAGCAGCTCAAGGGGTGTCTCCCTCCACTTT.

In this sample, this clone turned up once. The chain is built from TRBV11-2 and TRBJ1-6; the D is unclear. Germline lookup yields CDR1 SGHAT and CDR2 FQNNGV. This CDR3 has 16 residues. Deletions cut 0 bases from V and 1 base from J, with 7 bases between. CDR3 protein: CASSLEAASYNSPLHF. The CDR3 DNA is TGTGCCAGCAGCTTAGAGGCGGCATCCTATAATTCACCCCTCCACTTT.

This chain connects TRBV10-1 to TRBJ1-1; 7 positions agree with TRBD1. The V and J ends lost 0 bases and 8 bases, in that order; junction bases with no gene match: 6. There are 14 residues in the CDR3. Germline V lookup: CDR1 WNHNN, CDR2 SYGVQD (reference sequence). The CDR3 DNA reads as TGCGCCAGCAGTGAGTCGAGGACAGGCGAAGAAGCTTTCTTT. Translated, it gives CASSESRTGEEAFF.

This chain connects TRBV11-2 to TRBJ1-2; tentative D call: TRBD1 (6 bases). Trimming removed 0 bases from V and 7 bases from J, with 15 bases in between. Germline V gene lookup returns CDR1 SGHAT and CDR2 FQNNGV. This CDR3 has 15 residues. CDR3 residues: CASSLDHRAGAGYTF. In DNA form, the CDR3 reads TGTGCCAGCAGCTTAGATCATCGGGCAGGGGCTGGCTACACCTTC.

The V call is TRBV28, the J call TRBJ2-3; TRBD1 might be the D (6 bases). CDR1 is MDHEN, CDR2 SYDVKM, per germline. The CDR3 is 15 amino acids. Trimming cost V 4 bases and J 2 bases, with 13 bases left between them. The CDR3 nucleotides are TGTGCCAGCAGTTGGGACATACTTTCCACAGATACGCAGTATTTT. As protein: CASSWDILSTDTQYF. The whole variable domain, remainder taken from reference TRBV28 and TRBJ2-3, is DVKVTQSSRYLVKRTGEKVFLECVQDMDHENMFWYRQDPGLGLRLIYFSYDVKMKEKGDIPEGYSVSREKKERFSLILESASTNQTSMYLCASSWDILSTDTQYFGPGTRLTVL.

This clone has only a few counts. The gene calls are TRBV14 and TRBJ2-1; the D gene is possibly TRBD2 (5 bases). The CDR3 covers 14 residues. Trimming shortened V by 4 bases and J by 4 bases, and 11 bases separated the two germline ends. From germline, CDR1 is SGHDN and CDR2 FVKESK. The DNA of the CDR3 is TGTGCCAGCAGCCTAAGCGGCGTTTACAATGAGCAGTTCTTC. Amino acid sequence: CASSLSGVYNEQFF.

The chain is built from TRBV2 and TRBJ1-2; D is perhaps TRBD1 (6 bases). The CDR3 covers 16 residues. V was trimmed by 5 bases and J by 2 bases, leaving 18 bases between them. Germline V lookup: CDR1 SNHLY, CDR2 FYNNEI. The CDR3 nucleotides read TGTGCCAGCAGTCTTAATACAGGGTTTGCCAACTATGGCTACACCTTC. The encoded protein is CASSLNTGFANYGYTF.

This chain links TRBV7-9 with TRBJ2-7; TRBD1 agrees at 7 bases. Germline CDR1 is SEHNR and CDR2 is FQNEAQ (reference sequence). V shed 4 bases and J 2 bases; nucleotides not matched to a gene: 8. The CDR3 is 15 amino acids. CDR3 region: CASSSRQGNPYEQYF. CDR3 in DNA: TGTGCCAGCAGCTCAAGACAGGGAAATCCCTACGAGCAGTACTTC.

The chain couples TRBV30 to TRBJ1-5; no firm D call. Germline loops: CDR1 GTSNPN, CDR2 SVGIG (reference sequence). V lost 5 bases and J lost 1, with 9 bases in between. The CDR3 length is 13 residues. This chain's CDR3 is CAWDSGSNQPQHF. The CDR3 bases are TGTGCCTGGGATTCGGGGAGCAATCAGCCCCAGCATTTT.

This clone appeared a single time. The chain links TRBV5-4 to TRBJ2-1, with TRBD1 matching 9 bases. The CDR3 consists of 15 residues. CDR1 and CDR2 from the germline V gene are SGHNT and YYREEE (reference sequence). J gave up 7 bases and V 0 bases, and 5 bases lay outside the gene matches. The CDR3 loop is CASSLAGQGTNEQFF. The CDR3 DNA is TGTGCCAGCAGCTTGGCCGGACAGGGGACGAATGAGCAGTTCTTC.

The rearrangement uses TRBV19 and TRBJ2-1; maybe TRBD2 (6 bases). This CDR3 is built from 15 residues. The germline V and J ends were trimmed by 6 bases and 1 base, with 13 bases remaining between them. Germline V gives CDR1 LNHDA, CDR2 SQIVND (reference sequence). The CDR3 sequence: CASREGGLSYNEQFF. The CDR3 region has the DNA TGTGCCAGTAGAGAGGGAGGATTATCCTACAATGAGCAGTTCTTC.

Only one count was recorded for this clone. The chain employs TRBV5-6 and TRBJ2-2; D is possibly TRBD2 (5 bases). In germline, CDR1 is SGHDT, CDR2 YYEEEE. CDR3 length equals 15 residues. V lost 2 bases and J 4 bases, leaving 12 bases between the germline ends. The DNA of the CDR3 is TGTGCCAGCAGCTTTATGAGGGATGTCACCGGGGAGCTGTTTTTT. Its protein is CASSFMRDVTGELFF.

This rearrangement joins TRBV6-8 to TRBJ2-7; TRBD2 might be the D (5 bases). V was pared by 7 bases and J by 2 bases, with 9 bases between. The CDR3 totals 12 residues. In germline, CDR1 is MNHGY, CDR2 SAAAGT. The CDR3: CASKDLTYEQYF. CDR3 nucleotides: TGTGCCAGCAAGGACTTAACCTACGAGCAGTACTTC.

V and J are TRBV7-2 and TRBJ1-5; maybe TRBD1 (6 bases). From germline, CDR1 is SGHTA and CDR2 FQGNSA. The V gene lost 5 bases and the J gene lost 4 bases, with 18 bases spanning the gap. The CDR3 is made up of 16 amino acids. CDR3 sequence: CASSLSAGAVNQPQHF. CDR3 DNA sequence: TGTGCCAGCAGCCTTTCGGCAGGGGCCGTTAATCAGCCCCAGCATTTT.

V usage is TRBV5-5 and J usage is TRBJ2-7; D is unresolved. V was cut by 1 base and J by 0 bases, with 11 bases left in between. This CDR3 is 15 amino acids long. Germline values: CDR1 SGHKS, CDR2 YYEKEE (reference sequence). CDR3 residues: CASSLSVQSSYEQYF. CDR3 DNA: TGTGCCAGCAGCTTGAGTGTGCAGTCCTCCTACGAGCAGTACTTC.

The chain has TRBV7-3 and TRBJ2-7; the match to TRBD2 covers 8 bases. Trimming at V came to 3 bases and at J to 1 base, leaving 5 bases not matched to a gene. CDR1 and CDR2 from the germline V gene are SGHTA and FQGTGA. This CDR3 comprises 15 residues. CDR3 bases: TGTGCCAGCAGCTTGGGACTAGTTGAGTCCTACGAGCAGTACTTC. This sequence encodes CASSLGLVESYEQYF.

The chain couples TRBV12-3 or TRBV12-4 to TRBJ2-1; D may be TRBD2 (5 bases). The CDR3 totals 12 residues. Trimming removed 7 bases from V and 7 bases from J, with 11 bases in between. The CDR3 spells CASNRRVNEQFF. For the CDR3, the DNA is TGTGCCAGCAACCGGCGGGTGAATGAGCAGTTCTTC.

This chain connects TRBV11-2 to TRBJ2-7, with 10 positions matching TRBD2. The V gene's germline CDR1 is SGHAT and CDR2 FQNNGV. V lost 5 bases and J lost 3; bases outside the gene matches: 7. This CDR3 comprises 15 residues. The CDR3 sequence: CASSNDGTSVYEQYF. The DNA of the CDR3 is TGTGCCAGCAGCAACGATGGGACTAGCGTCTACGAGCAGTACTTC.

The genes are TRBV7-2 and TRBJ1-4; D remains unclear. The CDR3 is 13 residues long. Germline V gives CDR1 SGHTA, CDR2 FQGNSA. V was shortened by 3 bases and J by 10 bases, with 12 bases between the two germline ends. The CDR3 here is CASSFGLSGKLFF. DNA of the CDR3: TGTGCCAGCAGCTTTGGCCTAAGCGGAAAACTGTTTTTT.

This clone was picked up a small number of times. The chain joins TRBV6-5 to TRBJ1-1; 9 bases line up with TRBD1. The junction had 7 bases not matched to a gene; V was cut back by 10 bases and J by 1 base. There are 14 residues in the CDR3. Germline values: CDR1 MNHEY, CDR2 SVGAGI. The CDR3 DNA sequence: TGTGCCACCGCGTCGGGACAGGGGAACACTGAAGCTTTCTTT. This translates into CATASGQGNTEAFF.

In nucleotides, the CDR3 is TGTGCCACCGAGGGTCAGGTCCAGCATTTT. This encodes CATEGQVQHF. J is TRBJ1-5 and V is TRBV28; D remains ambiguous. Trimming took off 10 bases at V and 12 bases at J, with 13 bases between the two ends. This CDR3 comprises 10 residues. Germline V gives CDR1 MDHEN, CDR2 SYDVKM.

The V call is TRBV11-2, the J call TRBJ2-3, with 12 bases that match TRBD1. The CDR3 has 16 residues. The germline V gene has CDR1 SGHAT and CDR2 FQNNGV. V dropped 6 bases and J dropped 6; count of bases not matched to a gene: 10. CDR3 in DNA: TGTGCCAGCAGGCCTTCCGGGACAGGGGGCGCGGATACGCAGTATTTT. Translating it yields CASRPSGTGGADTQYF.

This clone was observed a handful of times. The CDR3 DNA follows: TGTGCCAGCAGCCCAAGCGGGGAAGGCTACACCTTC. Protein sequence: CASSPSGEGYTF. The chain employs TRBV3-1 (or the pseudogene TRBV3-2) and TRBJ1-2, with D uncertain. The V gene's germline CDR1 is LGHDT and CDR2 YNNKEL (reference sequence). Trimming cost V 4 bases and J 8 bases, with 11 bases left between them. This CDR3 is built from 12 residues.

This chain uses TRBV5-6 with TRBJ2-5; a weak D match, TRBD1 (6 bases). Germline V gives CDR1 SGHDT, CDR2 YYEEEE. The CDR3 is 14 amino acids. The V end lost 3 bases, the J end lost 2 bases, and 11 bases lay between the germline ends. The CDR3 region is CASSWAQGQETQYF. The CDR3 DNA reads TGTGCCAGCAGCTGGGCACAGGGTCAAGAGACCCAGTACTTC.